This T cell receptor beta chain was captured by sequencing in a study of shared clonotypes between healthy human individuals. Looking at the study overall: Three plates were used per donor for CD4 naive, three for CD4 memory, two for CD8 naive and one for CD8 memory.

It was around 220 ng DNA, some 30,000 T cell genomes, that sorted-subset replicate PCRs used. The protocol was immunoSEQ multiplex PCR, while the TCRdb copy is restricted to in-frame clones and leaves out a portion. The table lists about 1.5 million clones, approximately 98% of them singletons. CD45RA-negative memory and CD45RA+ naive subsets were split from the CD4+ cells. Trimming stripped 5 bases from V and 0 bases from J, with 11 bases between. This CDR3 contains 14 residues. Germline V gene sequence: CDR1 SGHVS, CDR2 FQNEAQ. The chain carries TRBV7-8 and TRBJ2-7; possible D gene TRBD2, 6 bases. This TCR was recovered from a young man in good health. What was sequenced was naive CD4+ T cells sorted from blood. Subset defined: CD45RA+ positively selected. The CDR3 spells CASSKRETSYEQYF. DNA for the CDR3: TGTGCCAGCAGCAAACGGGAGACCTCCTACGAGCAGTACTTC. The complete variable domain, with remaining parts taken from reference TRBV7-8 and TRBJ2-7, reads GAGVSQSPRYKVAKRGQDVALRCDPISGHVSLFWYQQALGQGPEFLTYFQNEAQLDKSGLPSDRFFAERPEGSVSTLKIQRTQQEDSAVYLCASSKRETSYEQYFGPGTRLTVT.